Listed below are T cell receptor beta chains from one sample, sequenced in a study of neoadjuvant anti-PD-1 for oral cavity cancer. Sequencing was performed with immunoSEQ multiplex PCR; in TCRdb, only in-frame clones are kept and a portion is missing. The sample holds 15,000 to 20,000 clones, 55% to 80% seen once. The sample was PBMCs, taken before nivolumab (anti-PD-1) treatment. These receptors all stem from a person between 40 and 80 years old with oral cavity squamous cell carcinoma. The CDR3 runs from the conserved cysteine through the conserved F or W. D genes are given only for firm matches. Clone size appears in some rows only: once, few, many, or a class for an expanded clone.

>TRBJ1-3|NA|TRBV7-9|TRBD1
TGTGCCAGCAGCTTACGATGGGACAGCTCTGGAAACACCATATATTTT
CASSLRWDSSGNTIYF
>TRBJ1-2|NA|TRBV19|TRBD1
TGTGCCAGTAGTAGCTCCGGGACAGGGATCTTCTATGGCTACACCTTC
CASSSSGTGIFYGYTF
>TRBJ2-2|few|TRBV30|NA
TGTGCCTGGAAGGGGGGCGCGGCGGTCACCGGGGAGCTGTTTTTT
CAWKGGAAVTGELFF
>TRBJ2-5|NA|TRBV7-7|TRBD2
TGTGCTAGCAGCTTAGGGGGTCTAGCGGGAAAAGAGACCCAGTACTTC
CASSLGGLAGKETQYF
>TRBJ2-3|NA|TRBV5-8|TRBD2
TGTGCCAGCAGCTATCAGCGGGAGAGCTCAACACACACAGATACGCAGTATTTT
CASSYQRESSTHTDTQYF
>TRBJ1-2|NA|TRBV18|TRBD1
TGTGCCAGCGGGACAGGTATTGACTATGGCTACACCTTC
CASGTGIDYGYTF
>TRBJ1-3|NA|TRBV30|NA
TGTGCCTGGAGCGGTAGGGGATCCTACTCTGGAAACACCATATATTTT
CAWSGRGSYSGNTIYF
>TRBJ1-2|NA|TRBV19|NA
TGTGCCAGTAGTATAGGTGCATCAGTCCCTGGCTACACCTTC
CASSIGASVPGYTF
>TRBJ2-1|NA|TRBV7-6|TRBD2
TGTGCCAGCAGCAACCCCATAGCGGGAGGTTTGGACAATGAGCAGTTCTTC
CASSNPIAGGLDNEQFF
>TRBJ2-1|NA|TRBV2|TRBD2
TGTGCCAGCGTACCGGCCGGGGGGGAAGCGGATACTGACAATGAGCAGTTCTTC
CASVPAGGEADTDNEQFF
>TRBJ1-5|NA|TRBV6-5|NA
TGTGCCAGCAGTTACTCGGACGGAAGCAATCAGCCCCAGCATTTT
CASSYSDGSNQPQHF
>TRBJ1-1|NA|TRBV6-1|NA
TGTGCCAGCAGCACCGAGTACGGGACGTTCACTGAAGCTTTCTTT
CASSTEYGTFTEAFF
>TRBJ2-3|NA|TRBV5-4|NA
TGTGCCAGCAGCTTGGCACTTACTAGCACAGATACGCAGTATTTT
CASSLALTSTDTQYF
>TRBJ2-7|NA|TRBV28|TRBD2
TGTGCCAGCATGGGCATCGGGGGGGGTAACACCTACGAGCAGTACTTC
CASMGIGGGNTYEQYF
>TRBJ2-7|few|TRBV29-1|NA
TGCAGCGTTTCACCGGGACCGAGCTACGAGCAGTACTTC
CSVSPGPSYEQYF
>TRBJ1-1|NA|TRBV5-6|TRBD1
TGTGCCAGCAGCCAAGGGACAGGGAGGTACAACACTGAAGCTTTCTTT
CASSQGTGRYNTEAFF
>TRBJ2-2|few|TRBV29-1|TRBD2
TGCAGCGTCAACGGGGAGGGAAACACCGGGGAGCTGTTTTTT
CSVNGEGNTGELFF
>TRBJ2-1|NA|TRBV7-3|NA
TGTGCCAGCAGCTCCGGACCCGGCTCCTACAATGAGCAGTTCTTC
CASSSGPGSYNEQFF
>TRBJ2-5|NA|TRBV5-1|TRBD1
TGCGCCAGCAGCAGGACAGGGTTCGGAGAGACCCAGTACTTC
CASSRTGFGETQYF
>TRBJ2-3|NA|TRBV19|TRBD2
TGTGCCACCCACGGACTAGCGGGGAACACAGATACGCAGTATTTT
CATHGLAGNTDTQYF
>TRBJ2-1|NA|TRBV6-1|NA
TGTGCCAGCAGTTCCCAGGTCAGCTCCTACAATGAGCAGTTCTTC
CASSSQVSSYNEQFF
>TRBJ2-5|once|TRBV4-1|TRBD2
TGCGCCAGCAGCCAAGCGCTAGCGGGAGGGGAGACCCAGTACTTC
CASSQALAGGETQYF
>TRBJ1-2|NA|TRBV29-1|NA
TGCAGCGGTGGTGGGGCCAACCATTATGGCTACACCTTC
CSGGGANHYGYTF
>TRBJ2-3|NA|TRBV30|NA
TGTGCCTGGCCGGGCTCGGATACGCAGTATTTT
CAWPGSDTQYF
>TRBJ2-7|NA|TRBV5-5|TRBD1
TGTGCCAGCAGCTTGGGTGACAGGGGCGAGCAGTACTTC
CASSLGDRGEQYF
>TRBJ1-2|NA|TRBV6-1|NA
TGTGCCAGCAGTTTACAGATTTTTCTTTTCGTTGGCTACACCTTC
CASSLQIFLFVGYTF
>TRBJ1-5|NA|TRBV5-1|NA
TGCGCCAGCAGCTTGGGACCTGGGGACAATCAGCCCCAGCATTTT
CASSLGPGDNQPQHF
>TRBJ2-7|NA|TRBV19|NA
TGTGCCAGTAGTATTAGCATGGGCCCTGCCTACGAGCAGTACTTC
CASSISMGPAYEQYF
>TRBJ2-1|NA|TRBV19|TRBD2
TGTGCCAGTAGTTTAGCGGGAGGGCACCGCGTAGATGAGCAGTTCTTC
CASSLAGGHRVDEQFF
>TRBJ2-1|NA|TRBV5-4|TRBD2
TGTGCCAGCAGCTTGGATAGCGGGAGAGGGTTCAATGAGCAGTTCTTC
CASSLDSGRGFNEQFF
>TRBJ2-1|NA|TRBV4-1|TRBD1
TGCGCCAGCAGCCCCGGACAGGGCAGGGTCGATGAGCAGTTCTTC
CASSPGQGRVDEQFF
>TRBJ1-1|NA|TRBV2|NA
TGTGCCAGCAGTGCGGAGGTGAACACTGAAGCTTTCTTT
CASSAEVNTEAFF
>TRBJ2-7|NA|TRBV10-3|TRBD2
TGTGCCATCTGCCCGGGGCGGGAGGAGGGGGCCTACGAGCAGTACTTC
CAICPGREEGAYEQYF
>TRBJ2-7|few|TRBV7-9|NA
TGTGCCAGCCGGTCCCCGGGCAGGTTTGGCGAGCAGTACTTC
CASRSPGRFGEQYF
>TRBJ2-7|NA|TRBV11-2|NA
TGTGCCAGCAGCTTAGGGGGACCAGGGAGCTCCTACGAGCAGTACTTC
CASSLGGPGSSYEQYF
>TRBJ2-6|NA|TRBV4-1|TRBD2
TGCGCCAGCAGCCTCCTCTCCCTAGCGGGAGGGGCTGGGGCCAACGTCCTGACTTTC
CASSLLSLAGGAGANVLTF
>TRBJ1-2|NA|TRBV30|TRBD1
TGTGCCGCCAGCCGGGACAGACCCTATGGCTACACCTTC
CAASRDRPYGYTF
>TRBJ1-3|NA|TRBV6-1|NA
TGTGCCAGCAGTGATAGACCCTCTGGAAACACCATATATTTT
CASSDRPSGNTIYF
>TRBJ2-7|NA|TRBV6-6|TRBD1
TGTGCCAGCAGTTGGGGACAGTCTATCGAGCAGTACTTC
CASSWGQSIEQYF
>TRBJ1-4|NA|TRBV2|NA
TGTGCCAGCCGAGGGGAGGGATACAGCCGAGCTAGTAATGAAAAACTGTTTTTT
CASRGEGYSRASNEKLFF
>TRBJ2-4|NA|TRBV5-1|NA
TGCGCCAGCAGCTTACCGGAAGCCAAAAACATTCAGTACTTC
CASSLPEAKNIQYF
>TRBJ2-7|NA|TRBV27|NA
TGTGCCAGCACCCTATCCGGGAGCAAGTCGATTGACGAGCAGTACTTC
CASTLSGSKSIDEQYF
>TRBJ2-1|NA|TRBV7-9|NA
TGTGCCAGCAGCCCCGGCAGGAGCTCCTACAATGAGCAGTTCTTC
CASSPGRSSYNEQFF
>TRBJ2-7|few|TRBV19|NA
TGTGCCAGTAGTATTACGACAAGCTACGAGCAGTACTTC
CASSITTSYEQYF
>TRBJ2-5|NA|TRBV5-1|TRBD1
TGCGCCAGCAGCTTCACAGGGGGCGCGGAGACCCAGTACTTC
CASSFTGGAETQYF
>TRBJ1-1|NA|TRBV6-5|TRBD1
TGTGCCAGCAGCCAGAGGACAGGAAATGCTGAAGCTTTCTTT
CASSQRTGNAEAFF
>TRBJ2-5|once|TRBV9|NA
TGTGCCAGCAGCGTACCCCAGAGAGAGACCCAGTACTTC
CASSVPQRETQYF
>TRBJ1-5|NA|TRBV30|NA
TGTGCCTGCGCCACAGGGTACAATCAGCCCCAGCATTTT
CACATGYNQPQHF
>TRBJ2-5|few|TRBV7-2|TRBD2
TGTGCCAGCAGCGTTATCGGGACGGGCGGGGGGACCCAGTACTTC
CASSVIGTGGGTQYF
>TRBJ2-1|NA|TRBV5-6|NA
TGTGCCAGCAGCACGGACACTCTCGGTGAGCAGTTCTTC
CASSTDTLGEQFF
>TRBJ2-1|NA|TRBV7-8|NA
TGTGCCAGCAGCGTTAGGGACTCCTTGAGCTCCTACAATGAGCAGTTCTTC
CASSVRDSLSSYNEQFF
>TRBJ2-1|NA|TRBV6-5|NA
TGTGCCAGCACCAACGGACCCACAGTGGAGCAGTTCTTC
CASTNGPTVEQFF
>TRBJ1-5|NA|TRBV9|NA
TGTGCCAGCAGCGTAGGGTCGGAGATCAATCAGCCCCAGCATTTT
CASSVGSEINQPQHF
>TRBJ2-7|NA|TRBV6-6|TRBD2
TGTGCCAGCAGTCTTTTAGCGGGAGTTGCCCCCTACGAGCAGTACTTC
CASSLLAGVAPYEQYF
>TRBJ2-7|few|TRBV19|TRBD1
TGTGCCAGTAGTCCCCCCGGGACAGGGAGCTACGAGCAGTACTTC
CASSPPGTGSYEQYF
>TRBJ1-5|NA|TRBV19|NA
TGTGCCAGTAGTATAGAATTCCAGGGCGGCAATCAGCCCCAGCATTTT
CASSIEFQGGNQPQHF
>TRBJ2-7|NA|TRBV28|NA
TGTGCCAGCAGAAATCCGGGCCCATTGGAGGAGCAGTACTTC
CASRNPGPLEEQYF
>TRBJ2-7|NA|TRBV30|NA
TGTGCCTGGAGTGGGCAGGGTAATCACGAGCAGTACTTC
CAWSGQGNHEQYF
>TRBJ2-7|few|TRBV10-3|TRBD1
TGTGCCACCGGCGGAATCAGGGGGTCCTACGAGCAGTACTTC
CATGGIRGSYEQYF
>TRBJ2-1|few|TRBV10-1|NA
TGCGCCAGCACCAAGGACCTTGGGGGCCTGGGGGAGCAGTTCTTC
CASTKDLGGLGEQFF